The 26 T cell receptor beta chains in this list originate from one sample, sequenced in a study of siplizumab effects on memory and regulatory T cells. Measured with immunoSEQ multiplex PCR; TCRdb has only the in-frame clones, and not every one. The sample lists over 100,000 clones, about 90% occurring once. The source material was Tregs sorted from blood. The receptors here all came from a human donor in good health.

This chain uses TRBV7-9 with TRBJ1-3; TRBD1 is a possible D gene (5 bases). The CDR3 has 13 residues. Germline V lookup: CDR1 SEHNR, CDR2 FQNEAQ (reference sequence). Trimming took off 3 bases at V and 6 bases at J, with 9 bases between the two ends. The CDR3 protein is CASSFGTLNTIYF. CDR3 DNA: TGTGCCAGCAGCTTTGGGACCTTAAACACCATATATTTT.

The chain is built from TRBV5-1 and TRBJ2-3; 8 bases are a match to TRBD1. V shed 6 bases and J 7 bases; nucleotides not matched to a gene: 10. This CDR3 comprises 14 residues. Germline V gene data show CDR1 as SGHRS and CDR2 as YFSETQ. The CDR3 sequence is CASNSGQARYTQYF. The CDR3 coding sequence is TGCGCCAGCAATTCGGGACAGGCACGTTATACGCAGTATTTT.

The sample holds a few counts of this clone. The chain couples TRBV10-1 to TRBJ1-5, with D possibly being TRBD1 (6 bases). V was trimmed by 3 bases and J by 5 bases, leaving 8 bases between them. The V gene's germline CDR1 is WNHNN and CDR2 SYGVQD (reference sequence). The CDR3 extends over 13 amino acids. CDR3 loop: CASSDRGHQPQHF. CDR3 in DNA: TGCGCCAGCAGTGACAGGGGACATCAGCCCCAGCATTTT.

This clone has only one observation. The chain carries TRBV27 and TRBJ2-7, with D perhaps TRBD2 (5 bases). V was clipped by 4 bases and J by 4 bases, with 11 bases between them. Germline-derived CDR1 and CDR2 are MNHEY and SMNVEV (reference sequence). The CDR3 runs 13 residues. The CDR3 nucleotides are TGTGCCAGCAGTTCGTCGGGGAGATACGAGCAGTACTTC. It translates to CASSSSGRYEQYF.

The chain employs TRBV9 and TRBJ1-4, with no clear D. This CDR3 is 16 amino acids long. The germline V gene has CDR1 SGDLS and CDR2 YYNGEE. Trimming shortened V by 0 bases and J by 0 bases, and 9 bases separated the two germline ends. CDR3: CASSVGGSPTNEKLFF. In DNA form, the CDR3 reads TGTGCCAGCAGCGTAGGCGGATCGCCAACTAATGAAAAACTGTTTTTT.

V is TRBV29-1 and J is TRBJ2-5; 8 bases agree with TRBD2. With V trimmed by 1 base and J by 5 bases, 12 bases remained unmatched. CDR3 length: 16 amino acids. CDR1 and CDR2 from the germline V gene are SQVTM and ANQGSEA. As DNA, the CDR3 is TGCAGCGTTGAAGGGGTTAGCGGGGTTGACCTTGAGACCCAGTACTTC. Translation: CSVEGVSGVDLETQYF.

The chain couples TRBV6-4 to TRBJ1-1, with a possible D match to TRBD1 (6 bases). CDR1 and CDR2 from the germline V gene are MRHNA and SNTAGT. Trimming removed 6 bases from V and 0 bases from J, with 8 bases in between. The CDR3 is 13 residues long. The CDR3 DNA follows: TGTGCCAGCAGCGGACAGATGAACACTGAAGCTTTCTTT. Encoded protein: CASSGQMNTEAFF.

This chain connects TRBV29-1 to TRBJ2-7; no definite D call. The V gene lost 7 bases and the J gene lost 0 bases, with 13 bases spanning the gap. Germline V gives CDR1 SQVTM, CDR2 ANQGSEA. The CDR3 has 13 residues. CDR3 DNA sequence: TGCAGCGCCTTAGCCAGCCGCTCCTACGAGCAGTACTTC. The encoded protein is CSALASRSYEQYF.

Concerning this clone itself: The identical CDR3 is also encoded by other nucleotide sequences in the sample. V is TRBV14 and J is TRBJ1-1; the D is unclear. The V end was cut by 4 bases, the J end by 5 bases, with 5 bases between. Germline V lookup: CDR1 SGHDN, CDR2 FVKESK. This CDR3 comprises 11 residues. Written as DNA, the CDR3 is TGTGCCAGCAGCCGAGGGACTGAAGCTTTCTTT. Its protein is CASSRGTEAFF.

The chain links TRBV19 to TRBJ1-2; unclear D gene. Germline CDR1 reads LNHDA; CDR2 reads SQIVND (reference sequence). V lost 8 bases to trimming and J lost 2 bases, with 3 bases between them. The CDR3 totals 10 residues. For the CDR3, the DNA is TGTGCCAGTCGAAACTATGGCTACACCTTC. Its protein is CASRNYGYTF.

The chain uses TRBV29-1 and TRBJ1-5, with a tentative D call TRBD1 (5 bases). The CDR3 extends over 12 amino acids. Germline CDR1 SQVTM, CDR2 ANQGSEA. With 6 bases removed from V and 7 bases from J, the gap between germline ends came to 13 bases. CDR3 sequence (DNA): TGCAGCGTCTGGGACGGGGAACAGCCCCAGCATTTT. Translation: CSVWDGEQPQHF.

The rearrangement joins TRBV15 to TRBJ2-1, with D perhaps matching TRBD1 or TRBD2 (5 bases each). The CDR3 loop spans 13 amino acids. V dropped 0 bases and J dropped 8 bases, with 8 bases sitting between them. Germline lookup yields CDR1 LNHNV and CDR2 YYDKDF (reference sequence). The CDR3, as DNA: TGTGCCACCAGCAGAGAGGGACGCCATGAGCAGTTCTTC. It encodes CATSREGRHEQFF.

The J gene is TRBJ1-1, the V gene TRBV7-8; D is possibly TRBD1 (6 bases). Trimming removed 5 bases at V and 0 bases at J, with 13 bases between. Germline loops: CDR1 SGHVS, CDR2 FQNEAQ. There are 15 residues in the CDR3. The CDR3 DNA reads TGTGCCAGCAGCCCGCAGGGGACTTTGAACACTGAAGCTTTCTTT. Translating it yields CASSPQGTLNTEAFF.

This chain joins TRBV4-2 and TRBJ2-1; D is undetermined. V lost 0 bases and J 6 bases, leaving 12 bases between the germline ends. The CDR3 totals 15 residues. The germline V gene encodes CDR1 LGHNA and CDR2 YNFKEQ. CDR3 loop: CASSQEIGWGNEQFF. The CDR3 nucleotides read TGTGCCAGCAGCCAAGAGATAGGCTGGGGCAATGAGCAGTTCTTC.

The genes are TRBV29-1 and TRBJ2-3; the match to TRBD2 covers 7 bases. The CDR3 contains 12 residues. V lost 6 bases, J lost 5 bases, and 5 bases stayed unmatched. The V gene's germline CDR1 is SQVTM and CDR2 ANQGSEA. The CDR3 protein is CSVRTGGDTQYF. The CDR3 bases are TGCAGCGTCCGGACGGGGGGAGATACGCAGTATTTT.

The chain links TRBV6-5 to TRBJ2-3; tentative D call: TRBD2 (6 bases). This CDR3 is 15 amino acids long. CDR1 and CDR2 (germline): MNHEY, SVGAGI. V lost 6 bases, J lost 3 bases, and 16 bases lay in between. This CDR3 is CASRSTSVLTDTQYF. CDR3 DNA: TGTGCCAGCAGGTCGACTAGTGTTTTGACAGATACGCAGTATTTT.

The chain couples TRBV6-1 to TRBJ2-5; no reliable D call. This CDR3 spans 14 amino acids. CDR1 is MNHNS and CDR2 is SASEGT in the germline V gene. Trimming removed 6 bases from V and 4 bases from J, with 15 bases in between. In nucleotides, the CDR3 is TGTGCCAGCAGGGCCCTTGGCCCCCGAGAGACCCAGTACTTC. Amino acid sequence: CASRALGPRETQYF.

The V gene is TRBV5-1, the J gene TRBJ2-3; D unresolved. Germline CDR1 SGHRS, CDR2 YFSETQ. Trimming removed 4 bases at V and 6 bases at J, with 15 bases between. The CDR3 spans 14 residues. This CDR3 is CASSATGRKDTQYF. CDR3 nucleotides: TGCGCCAGCAGCGCTACGGGCCGAAAGGATACGCAGTATTTT.

The chain combines TRBV10-1 with TRBJ2-1; possibly TRBD2 for D (6 bases). The CDR3 loop spans 12 amino acids. The V gene's germline CDR1 is WNHNN and CDR2 SYGVQD (reference sequence). Trimming pared 2 bases from V and 9 bases from J, leaving 8 bases between. In DNA, the CDR3 is TGCGCCAGCAGTGAGGCGGGGTTTGAGCAGTTCTTC. It translates to CASSEAGFEQFF.

The genes are TRBV5-6 and TRBJ2-2, with D unclear. The CDR3 is made up of 14 amino acids. Trimming left V 0 bases short and J 1 base short, with 4 bases between. CDR1 and CDR2 (germline): SGHDT, YYEEEE. CDR3 DNA sequence: TGTGCCAGCAGCTTGGCATTGAACACCGGGGAGCTGTTTTTT. Protein sequence: CASSLALNTGELFF.

V is TRBV29-1 and J is TRBJ2-2; D assignment may be TRBD1 or TRBD2 (5 bases each). Trimming left V 0 bases short and J 6 bases short, with 11 bases between. In germline, CDR1 is SQVTM, CDR2 ANQGSEA. This CDR3 contains 14 residues. The CDR3 DNA sequence: TGCAGCGTTGAAGATTTGAGGGGTCCCGGGGAGCTGTTTTTT. It codes for CSVEDLRGPGELFF.

The V call is TRBV2, the J call TRBJ1-1, with D unclear. CDR1 is SNHLY, CDR2 FYNNEI, per germline. The CDR3 consists of 14 residues. V was trimmed by 1 base and J by 1 base, leaving 7 bases between them. CDR3 nucleotide sequence: TGTGCCAGCAGTGAAGATTCCTGGAACACTGAAGCTTTCTTT. The encoded protein is CASSEDSWNTEAFF.

J is TRBJ2-1 and V is TRBV13; a possible D gene is TRBD1 (5 bases). V lost 5 bases and J lost 4, with 18 bases in between. This CDR3 is built from 16 residues. Germline CDR1 and CDR2: PRHDT and FYEKMQ (reference sequence). The CDR3 DNA reads TGTGCCAGCAGCCCAACCAGGGAATGGGTATACAATGAGCAGTTCTTC. As protein: CASSPTREWVYNEQFF.

This clone appeared once. This chain joins TRBV5-4 and TRBJ2-7, with 9 bases lining up with TRBD1. The CDR3 has 14 residues. Germline-derived CDR1 and CDR2 are SGHNT and YYREEE (reference sequence). V lost 2 bases, J lost 6 bases, and 6 bases stayed unmatched. CDR3 residues: CASSFRDRVGEQYF. The CDR3 DNA reads as TGTGCCAGCAGCTTCCGGGACAGGGTCGGCGAGCAGTACTTC.

This sequence joins TRBV5-4 and TRBJ2-3; unclear D gene. Trimming took 1 base from V and 1 from J, leaving 7 bases between them. The V gene's germline CDR1 is SGHNT and CDR2 YYREEE (reference sequence). CDR3 length: 14 amino acids. CDR3 bases: TGTGCCAGCAGCTTGACCGCCGGCACAGATACGCAGTATTTT. It yields the protein CASSLTAGTDTQYF.

V gene TRBV27 combines with J gene TRBJ1-2, with D possibly TRBD1 on 6 matching bases. In germline, CDR1 is MNHEY, CDR2 SMNVEV (reference sequence). Trimming removed 4 bases from V and 4 bases from J, with 7 bases in between. This CDR3 spans 12 amino acids. CDR3 protein: CASSSGAYGYTF. CDR3 nucleotide sequence: TGTGCCAGCAGTTCGGGGGCCTATGGCTACACCTTC.